Below, 14 T cell receptor beta chains from the same sample are listed, as sequenced in a study of blood T cell repertoires in COVID-19. Sequencing used immunoSEQ multiplex PCR; TCRdb keeps in-frame clones, though not all of them. The sample yields about 91,000 clones, roughly 85% seen once. Material for sequencing was peripheral blood. The receptors stem from a man aged 65 to 79 with acute or convalescent COVID-19.

This clone was recorded only once. The gene calls are TRBV6-6 and TRBJ1-1; the D is unclear. With 5 bases removed from V and 1 base from J, the gap between germline ends came to 11 bases. The CDR3 extends over 14 amino acids. CDR1 is MNHNY and CDR2 is SVGAGI in the germline V gene (reference sequence). CDR3 nucleotide sequence: TGTGCCAGCAGTGATGCGGGATCGAACACTGAAGCTTTCTTT. This encodes CASSDAGSNTEAFF.

The rearrangement uses TRBV6-2 or TRBV6-3 and TRBJ1-2, with a weak D call TRBD1 (5 bases). Germline lookup yields CDR1 MNHEY and CDR2 SVGEGT. V lost 4 bases, J lost 2 bases, and 14 bases lay in between. The length of the CDR3 is 15 residues. CDR3 in DNA: TGTGCCAGCAGTTCAGGGTGGGCTTCGAACTATGGCTACACCTTC. Protein: CASSSGWASNYGYTF.

The chain links TRBV6-5 to TRBJ1-2, with 7 bases matching TRBD1. The V gene end was trimmed by 6 bases and the J gene end by 3 bases; junction bases not matched to a gene: 10. This CDR3 spans 15 amino acids. CDR1 and CDR2 from the germline V gene are MNHEY and SVGAGI. In nucleotides, the CDR3 is TGTGCCAGCAGACCTGTGACAGGGCAGGACTATGGCTACACCTTC. Its translation is CASRPVTGQDYGYTF.

This chain joins TRBV3-1 (or the pseudogene TRBV3-2) and TRBJ2-3, with 7 bases identical to TRBD2. The CDR3 runs to 16 residues. J lost 3 bases, V lost 4 bases, and 10 bases had no gene match. The germline V gene has CDR1 LGHDT and CDR2 YNNKEL (reference sequence). For the CDR3, the DNA is TGTGCCAGCAGCCCTGACGGGGGAGGGAGGACAGATACGCAGTATTTT. Protein: CASSPDGGGRTDTQYF.

This clone appeared a few times. This chain uses TRBV6-6 with TRBJ1-4, with 8 bases lining up with TRBD1. The CDR3 has 15 amino acids. Germline V CDR1 and CDR2: MNHNY, SVGAGI (reference sequence). Trimming at V came to 1 base and at J to 8 bases, leaving 6 bases not matched to a gene. CDR3 sequence reads: CASSYFGTGGEKLFF. The CDR3 DNA reads as TGTGCCAGCAGTTACTTCGGGACAGGTGGCGAAAAACTGTTTTTT.

The CDR3 DNA is TGTGCCAGCAGAAGGACCCCGGACAGAGAGACCCAGTACTTC. This gives the protein CASRRTPDRETQYF. The gene calls are TRBV6-5 and TRBJ2-5, with D possibly TRBD1 on 6 matching bases. The V end lost 6 bases, the J end lost 4 bases, and 15 bases lay between the germline ends. This CDR3 region has 14 residues. From germline, CDR1 is MNHEY and CDR2 SVGAGI.

The rearrangement links TRBV23-1 to TRBJ1-5; D is possibly TRBD1 (5 bases). TRBV23-1 is filed as an ORF, its function uncertain. Trimming pared 0 bases from V and 0 bases from J, leaving 6 bases between. The CDR3 runs 15 residues. The CDR3 spells CASSQSGVSNQPQHF. Written as DNA, the CDR3 is TGCGCCAGCAGTCAATCAGGGGTTAGCAATCAGCCCCAGCATTTT.

The chain carries TRBV11-3 and TRBJ2-3; possibly TRBD2 for D (8 bases). The germline V gene has CDR1 SGHNT and CDR2 YENEEA. V dropped 4 bases and J dropped 5 bases, with 19 bases sitting between them. The CDR3 runs 16 residues. The CDR3 loop reads CASSSLGGGGRDTQYF. The CDR3 DNA reads TGTGCCAGCAGCTCCCTAGGGGGCGGGGGGCGAGATACGCAGTATTTT.

This chain uses TRBV5-4 with TRBJ1-2; 8 positions agree with TRBD1. The CDR3 has 13 amino acids. V shed 4 bases, J shed 2 bases, and the junction held 1 base outside the gene matches. The germline CDR1 and CDR2 sequences are SGHNT and YYREEE (reference sequence). CDR3 sequence (DNA): TGTGCCAGCAGCCGGACAGGGAACTATGGCTACACCTTC. Protein sequence: CASSRTGNYGYTF.

The chain links TRBV19 to TRBJ1-1; tentatively, D is TRBD1 (5 bases). V lost 5 bases and J 6 bases, leaving 16 bases between the germline ends. Per germline, CDR1 LNHDA and CDR2 SQIVND (reference sequence). This CDR3 contains 14 residues. CDR3 sequence: CASSGDSLFAEAFF. In DNA, the CDR3 is TGTGCCAGTAGTGGCGACAGCCTTTTCGCTGAAGCTTTCTTT.

This chain connects TRBV11-3 to TRBJ2-7, with TRBD1 identical over 7 bases. This CDR3 is built from 14 residues. Losses at the gene ends were 5 bases for V and 1 base for J; bases not matched to a gene: 5. CDR1 and CDR2 from the germline V gene are SGHNT and YENEEA. Here the CDR3 DNA reads TGTGCCAGCAGCCCCCGGGACAGTTCCTACGAGCAGTACTTC. Its protein product is CASSPRDSSYEQYF.

The chain links TRBV2 to TRBJ1-6, with D perhaps matching TRBD1 (5 bases). V was trimmed by 3 bases and J by 13 bases, leaving 19 bases between them. In germline, CDR1 is SNHLY, CDR2 FYNNEI. This CDR3 has 15 residues. The CDR3 here is CASSDGRGRRRPLHF. The CDR3 bases are TGTGCCAGCAGTGACGGGAGGGGCAGAAGGCGCCCCCTCCACTTT.

V and J are TRBV3-1 (or the pseudogene TRBV3-2) and TRBJ1-2; TRBD1 might be the D (5 bases). CDR1 and CDR2 (germline): LGHDT, YNNKEL (reference sequence). Trimming cost V 2 bases and J 8 bases, with 12 bases left between them. The CDR3 runs to 13 residues. CDR3 sequence: CASSQPGYTGYTF. DNA for the CDR3: TGTGCCAGCAGCCAACCAGGGTACACGGGCTACACCTTC.

The gene calls are TRBV18 and TRBJ2-2, with TRBD2 identical over 8 bases. The CDR3 extends over 18 amino acids. With 3 bases clipped from V and 4 bases from J, the junction kept 13 bases outside the gene matches. The V gene's germline CDR1 is KGHSH and CDR2 LQKENI. CDR3 loop: CASSPAFYGGETTGELFF. Written as DNA, the CDR3 is TGTGCCAGCTCACCGGCCTTCTACGGGGGGGAGACCACCGGGGAGCTGTTTTTT. The entire variable domain, with the rest obtained from reference TRBV18 and TRBJ2-2, is as follows: NAGVMQNPRHLVRRRGQEARLRCSPMKGHSHVYWYRQLPEEGLKFMVYLQKENIIDESGMPKERFSAEFPKEGPSILRIQQVVRGDSAAYFCASSPAFYGGETTGELFFGEGSRLTVL.